This T cell receptor beta chain came from a study of cytomegalovirus exposure and HLA in healthy donors. Regarding the study as a whole: Reported results showed that the classifier diagnosed cytomegalovirus status with high specificity and sensitivity.

This CDR3 spans 16 amino acids. With 2 bases clipped from V and 5 bases from J, the junction kept 8 bases outside the gene matches. Germline CDR1 reads MNHNY; CDR2 reads SVGAGI (reference sequence). Use of 60 Vbeta and 13 Jbeta primers characterized the PCR. The protocol was immunoSEQ multiplex PCR, while the TCRdb copy is restricted to in-frame clones and leaves out a portion. This table has some 89,000 clones, 70% to 85% appearing once. This clone was seen only a few times. Its antigen remains unidentified. The sample was PBMCs. The clonotype was recovered from a man between 60 and 75 years old in good health and CMV-seronegative. The rearrangement uses TRBV6-6 and TRBJ2-2, with 7 bases aligning to TRBD1. The CDR3 bases are TGTGCCAGCAGTTACCGGCGGACAGGAGATACCGGGGAGCTGTTTTTT. It is translated as CASSYRRTGDTGELFF.